The TCR beta chain described here comes from a study of blood T cell repertoires in COVID-19. The CDR3 loop spans 14 amino acids. V trimming: 3 bases; J trimming: 0 bases; junction bases outside the gene matches: 2. CDR1 SGHNT and CDR2 YYREEE come from the germline V gene (reference sequence). Sequenced by immunoSEQ multiplex PCR; TCRdb stores in-frame clones only, minus some. Counted here are about 180,000 clones, more than 75% occurring once; the ten biggest clones make up approximately 18%. Patients at the Seattle site were enrolled during active infection and followed longitudinally. The TCR originated in a person aged 70 to 80 with COVID-19, enrolled during active disease. The chain is built from TRBV5-4 and TRBJ2-7; 8 nucleotides align to TRBD2. Sequenced sample: peripheral blood. The CDR3 region is CASSSGLASYEQYF. The DNA of the CDR3 is TGTGCCAGCAGCTCAGGACTAGCCTCCTACGAGCAGTACTTC. The whole variable domain, remainder taken from reference TRBV5-4 and TRBJ2-7, is ETGVTQSPTHLIKTRGQQVTLRCSSQSGHNTVSWYQQALGQGPQFIFQYYREEENGRGNFPPRFSGLQFPNYSSELNVNALELDDSALYLCASSSGLASYEQYFGPGTRLTVT.